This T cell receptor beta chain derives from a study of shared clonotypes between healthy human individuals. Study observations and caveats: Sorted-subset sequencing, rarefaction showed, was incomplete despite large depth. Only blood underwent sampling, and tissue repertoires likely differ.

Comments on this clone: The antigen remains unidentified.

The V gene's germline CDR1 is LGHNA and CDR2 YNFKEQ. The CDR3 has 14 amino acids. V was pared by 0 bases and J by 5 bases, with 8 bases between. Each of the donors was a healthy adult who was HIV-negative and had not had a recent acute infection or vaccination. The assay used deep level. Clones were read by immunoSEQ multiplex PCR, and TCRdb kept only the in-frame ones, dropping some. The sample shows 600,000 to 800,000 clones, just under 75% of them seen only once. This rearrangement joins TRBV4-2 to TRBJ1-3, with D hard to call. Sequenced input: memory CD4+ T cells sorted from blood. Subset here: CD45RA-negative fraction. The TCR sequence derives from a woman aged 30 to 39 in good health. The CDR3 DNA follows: TGTGCCAGCAGCCAAGATGGCCCTCGAAACACCATATATTTT. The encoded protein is CASSQDGPRNTIYF.